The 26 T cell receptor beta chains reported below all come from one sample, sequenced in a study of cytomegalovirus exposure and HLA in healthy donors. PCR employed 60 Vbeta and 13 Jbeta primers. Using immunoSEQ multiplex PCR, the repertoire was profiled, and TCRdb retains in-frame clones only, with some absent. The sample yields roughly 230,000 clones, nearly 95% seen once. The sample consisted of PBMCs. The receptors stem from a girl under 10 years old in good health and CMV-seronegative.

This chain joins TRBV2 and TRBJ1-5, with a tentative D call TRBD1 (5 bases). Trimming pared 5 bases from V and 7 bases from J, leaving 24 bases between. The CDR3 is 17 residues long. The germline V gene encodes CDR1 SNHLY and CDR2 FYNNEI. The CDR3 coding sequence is TGTGCCAGCAGTTCCCAGGGCAGGGTTGGGGGGGAACAGCCCCAGCATTTT. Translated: CASSSQGRVGGEQPQHF.

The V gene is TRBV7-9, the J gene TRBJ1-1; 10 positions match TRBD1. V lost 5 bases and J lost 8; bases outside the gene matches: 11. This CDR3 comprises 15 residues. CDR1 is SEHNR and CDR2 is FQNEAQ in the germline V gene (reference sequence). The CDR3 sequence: CASSADRGPRLEAFF. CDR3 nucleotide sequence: TGTGCCAGCAGCGCCGACAGGGGGCCCCGCTTGGAAGCTTTCTTT.

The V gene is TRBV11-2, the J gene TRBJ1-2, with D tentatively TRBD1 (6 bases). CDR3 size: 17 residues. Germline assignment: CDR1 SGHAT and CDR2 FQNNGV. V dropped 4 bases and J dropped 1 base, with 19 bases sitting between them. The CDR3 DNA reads TGTGCCAGCAGCTCGTTTACAGGGATGGCGGGTAACTATGGCTACACCTTC. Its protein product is CASSSFTGMAGNYGYTF.

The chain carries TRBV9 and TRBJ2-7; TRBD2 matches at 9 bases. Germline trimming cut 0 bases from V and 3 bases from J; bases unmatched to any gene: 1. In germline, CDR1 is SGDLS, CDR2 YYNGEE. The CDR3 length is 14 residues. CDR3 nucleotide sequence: TGTGCCAGCAGCGTAGCAGCGGGAGGCTACGAGCAGTACTTC. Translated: CASSVAAGGYEQYF. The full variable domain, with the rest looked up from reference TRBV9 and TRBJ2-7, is DSGVTQTPKHLITATGQRVTLRCSPRSGDLSVYWYQQSLDQGLQFLIQYYNGEERAKGNILERFSAQQFPDLHSELNLSSLELGDSALYFCASSVAAGGYEQYFGPGTRLTVT.

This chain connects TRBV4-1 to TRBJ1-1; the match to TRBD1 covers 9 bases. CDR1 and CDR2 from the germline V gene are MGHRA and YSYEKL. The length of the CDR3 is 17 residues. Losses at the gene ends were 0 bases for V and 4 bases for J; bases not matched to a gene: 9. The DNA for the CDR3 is TGCGCCAGCAGCCAAGATATAACAGGGGGCTATCTCACTGAAGCTTTCTTT. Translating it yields CASSQDITGGYLTEAFF.

CDR3 sequence (DNA): TGTGCCTGGGTCCCCATTACCGGGACAACAGGACCCTACGAGCAGTACTTC. This encodes CAWVPITGTTGPYEQYF. This chain links TRBV30 with TRBJ2-7; D is possibly TRBD1 (6 bases). This CDR3 has 17 residues. Trimming took off 5 bases at V and 2 bases at J, with 25 bases between the two ends. Germline values: CDR1 GTSNPN, CDR2 SVGIG (reference sequence).

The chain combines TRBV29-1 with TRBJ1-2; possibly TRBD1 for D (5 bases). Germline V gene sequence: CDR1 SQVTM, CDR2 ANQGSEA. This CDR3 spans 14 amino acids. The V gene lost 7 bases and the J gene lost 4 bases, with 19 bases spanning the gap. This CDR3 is CSASLGVGSYGYTF. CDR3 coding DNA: TGCAGCGCTTCCCTAGGGGTAGGAAGCTATGGCTACACCTTC.

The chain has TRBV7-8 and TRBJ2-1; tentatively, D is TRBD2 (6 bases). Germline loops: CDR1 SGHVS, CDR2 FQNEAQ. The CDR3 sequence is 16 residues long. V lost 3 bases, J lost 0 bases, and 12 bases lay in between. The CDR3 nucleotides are TGTGCCAGCAGCTTGGGACTTAGGAGCTCCTACAATGAGCAGTTCTTC. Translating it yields CASSLGLRSSYNEQFF.

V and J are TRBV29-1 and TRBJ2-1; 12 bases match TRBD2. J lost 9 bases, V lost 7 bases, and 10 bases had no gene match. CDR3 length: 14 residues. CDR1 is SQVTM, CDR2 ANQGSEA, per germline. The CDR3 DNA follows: TGCAGCGGTGACTCTAGCGGGGGGGCCTTTGAGCAGTTCTTC. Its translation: CSGDSSGGAFEQFF.

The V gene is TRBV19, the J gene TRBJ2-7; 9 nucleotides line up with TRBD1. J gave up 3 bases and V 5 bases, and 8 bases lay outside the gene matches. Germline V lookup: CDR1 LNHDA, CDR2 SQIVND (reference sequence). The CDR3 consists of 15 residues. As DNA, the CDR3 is TGTGCCAGTAGTTCACAGGGGGCTGGCTACTACGAGCAGTACTTC. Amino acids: CASSSQGAGYYEQYF.

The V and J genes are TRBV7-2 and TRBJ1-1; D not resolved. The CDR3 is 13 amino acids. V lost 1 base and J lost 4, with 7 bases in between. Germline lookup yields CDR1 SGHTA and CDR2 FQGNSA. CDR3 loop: CASSLGGSTEAFF. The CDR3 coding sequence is TGTGCCAGCAGCTTAGGAGGGTCCACTGAAGCTTTCTTT.

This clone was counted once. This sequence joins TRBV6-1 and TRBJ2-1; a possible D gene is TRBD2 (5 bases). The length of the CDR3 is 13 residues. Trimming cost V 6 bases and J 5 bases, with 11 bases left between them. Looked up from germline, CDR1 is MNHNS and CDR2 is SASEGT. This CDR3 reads CASRELANNEQFF. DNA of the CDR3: TGTGCCAGCAGAGAGCTAGCAAACAATGAGCAGTTCTTC.

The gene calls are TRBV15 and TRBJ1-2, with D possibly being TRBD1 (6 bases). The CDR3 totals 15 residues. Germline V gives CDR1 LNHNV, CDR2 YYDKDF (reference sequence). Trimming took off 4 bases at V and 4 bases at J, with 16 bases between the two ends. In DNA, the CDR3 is TGTGCCACCAGCACCCCCCGGGGGGCGGGCTATGGCTACACCTTC. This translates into CATSTPRGAGYGYTF.

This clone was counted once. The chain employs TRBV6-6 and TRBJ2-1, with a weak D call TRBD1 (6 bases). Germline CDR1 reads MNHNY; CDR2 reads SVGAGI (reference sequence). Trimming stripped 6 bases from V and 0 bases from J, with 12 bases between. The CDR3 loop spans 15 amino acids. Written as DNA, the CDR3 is TGTGCCAGCAGCAGGACAGCCCTCTCCTACAATGAGCAGTTCTTC. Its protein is CASSRTALSYNEQFF.

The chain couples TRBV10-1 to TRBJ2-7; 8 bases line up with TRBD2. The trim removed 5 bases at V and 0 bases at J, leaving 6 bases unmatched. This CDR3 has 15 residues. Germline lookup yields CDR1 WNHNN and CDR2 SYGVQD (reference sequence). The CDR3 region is CASSPSGLSSYEQYF. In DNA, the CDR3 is TGCGCCAGCAGTCCTAGCGGGTTAAGCTCCTACGAGCAGTACTTC.

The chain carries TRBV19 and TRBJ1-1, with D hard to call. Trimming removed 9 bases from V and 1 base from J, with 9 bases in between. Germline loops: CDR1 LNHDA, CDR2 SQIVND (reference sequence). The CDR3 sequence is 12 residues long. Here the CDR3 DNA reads TGTGCCAGCCGGTTTAGGAACACTGAAGCTTTCTTT. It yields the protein CASRFRNTEAFF. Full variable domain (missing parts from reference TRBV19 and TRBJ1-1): DGGITQSPKYLFRKEGQNVTLSCEQNLNHDAMYWYRQDPGQGLRLIYYSQIVNDFQKGDIAEGYSVSREKKESFPLTVTSAQKNPTAFYLCASRFRNTEAFFGQGTRLTVV.

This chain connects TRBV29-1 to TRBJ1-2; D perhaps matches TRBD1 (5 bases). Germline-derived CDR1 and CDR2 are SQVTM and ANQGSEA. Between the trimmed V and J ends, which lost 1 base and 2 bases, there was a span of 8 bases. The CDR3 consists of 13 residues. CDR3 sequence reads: CSVEGGQNYGYTF. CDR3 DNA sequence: TGCAGCGTTGAAGGTGGACAAAACTATGGCTACACCTTC. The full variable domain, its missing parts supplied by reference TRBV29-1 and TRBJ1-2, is SAVISQKPSRDICQRGTSLTIQCQVDSQVTMMFWYRQQPGQSLTLIATANQGSEATYESGFVIDKFPISRPNLTFSTLTVSNMSPEDSSIYLCSVEGGQNYGYTFGSGTRLTVV.

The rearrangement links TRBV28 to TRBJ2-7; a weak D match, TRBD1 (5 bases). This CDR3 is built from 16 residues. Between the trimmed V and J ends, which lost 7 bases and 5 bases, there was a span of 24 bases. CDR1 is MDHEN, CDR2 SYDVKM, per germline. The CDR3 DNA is TGTGCCAGCATGGTCAAGGACAAATATAACCTACACGAGCAGTACTTC. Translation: CASMVKDKYNLHEQYF.

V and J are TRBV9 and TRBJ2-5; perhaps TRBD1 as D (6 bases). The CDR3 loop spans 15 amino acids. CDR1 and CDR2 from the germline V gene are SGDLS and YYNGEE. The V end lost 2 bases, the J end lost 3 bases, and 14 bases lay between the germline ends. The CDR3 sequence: CASSVNDYREETQYF. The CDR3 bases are TGTGCCAGCAGCGTTAATGATTACAGGGAAGAGACCCAGTACTTC.

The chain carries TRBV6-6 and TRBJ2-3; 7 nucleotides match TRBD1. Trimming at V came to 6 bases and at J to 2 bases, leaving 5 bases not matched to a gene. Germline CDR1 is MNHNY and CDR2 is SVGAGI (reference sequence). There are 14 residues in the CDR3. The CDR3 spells CASSPGTDTDTQYF. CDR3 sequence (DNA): TGTGCCAGCAGCCCCGGGACAGACACAGATACGCAGTATTTT.

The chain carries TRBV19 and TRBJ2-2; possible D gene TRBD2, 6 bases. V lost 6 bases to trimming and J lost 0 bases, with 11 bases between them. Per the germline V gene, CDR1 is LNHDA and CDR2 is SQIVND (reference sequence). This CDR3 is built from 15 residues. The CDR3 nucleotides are TGTGCCAGTAGAGGTGGGGGGACGAACACCGGGGAGCTGTTTTTT. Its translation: CASRGGGTNTGELFF. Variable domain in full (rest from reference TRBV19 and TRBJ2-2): DGGITQSPKYLFRKEGQNVTLSCEQNLNHDAMYWYRQDPGQGLRLIYYSQIVNDFQKGDIAEGYSVSREKKESFPLTVTSAQKNPTAFYLCASRGGGTNTGELFFGEGSRLTVL.

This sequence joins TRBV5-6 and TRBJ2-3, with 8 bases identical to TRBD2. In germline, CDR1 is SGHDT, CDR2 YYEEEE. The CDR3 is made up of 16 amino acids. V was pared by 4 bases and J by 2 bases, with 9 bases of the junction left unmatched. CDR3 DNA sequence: TGTGCCAGCAGCGAAAAACTAGCGGCCTACACAGATACGCAGTATTTT. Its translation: CASSEKLAAYTDTQYF.

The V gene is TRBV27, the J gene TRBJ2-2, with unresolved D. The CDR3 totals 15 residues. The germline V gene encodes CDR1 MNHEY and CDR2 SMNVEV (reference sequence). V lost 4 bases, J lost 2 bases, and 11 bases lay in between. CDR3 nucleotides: TGTGCCAGCAGTTCTTACATCTCAAACACCGGGGAGCTGTTTTTT. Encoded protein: CASSSYISNTGELFF.

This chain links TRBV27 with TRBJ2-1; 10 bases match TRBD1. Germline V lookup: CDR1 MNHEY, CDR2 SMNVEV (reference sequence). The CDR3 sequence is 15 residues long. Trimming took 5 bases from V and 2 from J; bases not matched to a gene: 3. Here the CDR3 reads CASSTGTGAYNEQFF. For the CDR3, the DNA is TGTGCCAGCAGTACCGGGACAGGGGCCTACAATGAGCAGTTCTTC.

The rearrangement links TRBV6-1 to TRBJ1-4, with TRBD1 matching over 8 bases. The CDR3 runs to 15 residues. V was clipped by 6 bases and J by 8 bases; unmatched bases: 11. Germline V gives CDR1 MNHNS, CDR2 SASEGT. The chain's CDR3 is CASSSTQGGAEKLFF. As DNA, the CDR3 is TGTGCCAGCAGCAGTACACAGGGGGGTGCAGAAAAACTGTTTTTT.

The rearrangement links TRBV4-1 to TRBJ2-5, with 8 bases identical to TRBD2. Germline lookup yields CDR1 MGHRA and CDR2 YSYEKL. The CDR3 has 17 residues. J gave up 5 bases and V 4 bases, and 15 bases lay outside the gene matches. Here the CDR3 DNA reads TGCGCCAGCAGCCCGACGGGAGCGGGGGAGGGCTGGGAGACCCAGTACTTC. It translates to CASSPTGAGEGWETQYF.